A single sample is the source of the 18 T cell receptor beta chains below, sequenced in a study of control samples from healthy donors and cancer patients. Some clones are missing from TCRdb's copy, which holds only in-frame ones; the method was immunoSEQ multiplex PCR. Of fewer than 110,000 clones listed, more than 85% were seen once; the top ten hold over 6.5%. Specimen: blood. These receptors were obtained from a young man in good health.

The genes are TRBV30 and TRBJ2-7; D is perhaps TRBD1 (6 bases). This CDR3 comprises 12 residues. The V gene's germline CDR1 is GTSNPN and CDR2 SVGIG (reference sequence). With 0 bases removed from V and 3 bases from J, the gap between germline ends came to 6 bases. CDR3 amino acids: CAWSVGGYEQYV. The CDR3 DNA reads TGTGCCTGGAGTGTAGGGGGCTACGAGCAGTACGTC.

The chain combines TRBV7-3 with TRBJ2-2; D not certain. This CDR3 spans 14 amino acids. Trimming removed 0 bases from V and 2 bases from J, with 4 bases in between. The V gene's germline CDR1 is SGHTA and CDR2 FQGTGA. CDR3 nucleotide sequence: TGTGCCAGCAGCTTAACTAGAAACACCGGGGAGCTGTTTTTT. It translates to CASSLTRNTGELFF. The whole variable domain, filled in from reference TRBV7-3 and TRBJ2-2, reads GAGVSQTPSNKVTEKGKYVELRCDPISGHTALYWYRQSLGQGPEFLIYFQGTGAADDSGLPNDRFFAVRPEGSVSTLKIQRTERGDSAVYLCASSLTRNTGELFFGEGSRLTVL.

The chain uses TRBV24-1 and TRBJ2-2; 9 positions match TRBD1. V shed 5 bases, J shed 5 bases, and the junction held 2 bases outside the gene matches. CDR3 length: 14 residues. Per germline, CDR1 KGHDR and CDR2 SFDVKD. CDR3 coding DNA: TGTGCCACCAGTGGGGACAGGGAGACCGGGGAGCTGTTTTTT. This gives the protein CATSGDRETGELFF.

The chain is built from TRBV24-1 and TRBJ1-1; D is uncertain. Germline CDR1 KGHDR, CDR2 SFDVKD. Trimming took 4 bases from V and 6 from J, leaving 11 bases between them. CDR3 length: 13 amino acids. CDR3 region: CATSDRGWAEAFF. The CDR3 DNA reads as TGTGCCACCAGTGACCGAGGATGGGCTGAAGCTTTCTTT.

The rearrangement uses TRBV18 and TRBJ2-1; D unresolved. Looked up from germline, CDR1 is KGHSH and CDR2 is LQKENI. V was pared by 1 base and J by 7 bases, with 8 bases between. The CDR3 contains 13 residues. The CDR3 sequence: CASSPRDLNEQFF. Written as DNA, the CDR3 is TGTGCCAGCTCACCACGGGATTTAAATGAGCAGTTCTTC.

CDR3 sequence (DNA): TGCGCCAGCAGCTTGAGCGCGGGTGCCGGGGAGCTGTTTTTT. Translating gives CASSLSAGAGELFF. V usage is TRBV5-1 and J usage is TRBJ2-2; possibly TRBD2 for D (5 bases). CDR1 and CDR2 from the germline V gene are SGHRS and YFSETQ. V was clipped by 1 base and J by 6 bases, with 10 bases between them. The CDR3 sequence is 14 residues long. The full variable domain, completed using reference TRBV5-1 and TRBJ2-2, is KAGVTQTPRYLIKTRGQQVTLSCSPISGHRSVSWYQQTPGQGLQFLFEYFSETQRNKGNFPGRFSGRQFSNSRSEMNVSTLELGDSALYLCASSLSAGAGELFFGEGSRLTVL.

Only a few counts were recorded for this clone. The V gene is TRBV6-2 or TRBV6-3, the J gene TRBJ2-1; no definite D call. Looked up from germline, CDR1 is MNHEY and CDR2 is SVGEGT. V lost 2 bases, J lost 3 bases, and 5 bases lay in between. The CDR3 is 13 amino acids. The CDR3 is CASSYAVYNEQFF. Written as DNA, the CDR3 is TGTGCCAGCAGTTACGCCGTCTACAATGAGCAGTTCTTC.

The chain combines TRBV7-9 with TRBJ1-1, with D unclear. The V and J ends lost 5 bases and 1 base respectively, with 17 bases between them. This CDR3 region has 16 residues. From germline, CDR1 is SEHNR and CDR2 FQNEAQ (reference sequence). The CDR3 region has the DNA TGTGCCAGCAGCCCTTGGTATGGACGGGCGAACACTGAAGCTTTCTTT. This codes for CASSPWYGRANTEAFF.

V and J are TRBV5-4 and TRBJ2-2; D possibly corresponds to TRBD1 (5 bases). CDR3 length: 15 residues. V lost 0 bases, J lost 6 bases, and 12 bases lay in between. Germline CDR1 SGHNT, CDR2 YYREEE (reference sequence). The CDR3 bases are TGTGCCAGCAGCTTGGGCGAAAGGGGTCCCGGGGAGCTGTTTTTT. Its protein is CASSLGERGPGELFF.

The rearrangement joins TRBV2 to TRBJ1-4; no definite D call. Trimming took off 4 bases at V and 7 bases at J, with 1 base between the two ends. This CDR3 has 10 amino acids. Germline lookup yields CDR1 SNHLY and CDR2 FYNNEI. DNA for the CDR3: TGTGCCAGCAGTGCTGAAAAACTGTTTTTT. Translated: CASSAEKLFF.

The rearrangement links TRBV15 to TRBJ1-1; D remains ambiguous. From germline, CDR1 is LNHNV and CDR2 YYDKDF (reference sequence). CDR3 length: 15 residues. V dropped 5 bases and J dropped 3 bases, with 16 bases sitting between them. CDR3 region: CATSSGKGRDTEAFF. In DNA form, the CDR3 reads TGTGCCACCAGCTCGGGCAAGGGTCGGGACACTGAAGCTTTCTTT.

The chain is built from TRBV4-1 and TRBJ1-1, with D maybe TRBD1 (5 bases). This CDR3 spans 15 amino acids. CDR1 and CDR2 from the germline V gene are MGHRA and YSYEKL. The germline V and J ends were trimmed by 3 bases and 1 base, with 12 bases remaining between them. CDR3 protein: CASSQTPDTNTEAFF. CDR3 in DNA: TGCGCCAGCAGCCAGACCCCGGACACGAACACTGAAGCTTTCTTT.

This chain connects TRBV19 to TRBJ1-2, with a tentative D call TRBD1 (6 bases). CDR1 LNHDA and CDR2 SQIVND come from the germline V gene (reference sequence). The CDR3 loop spans 11 amino acids. Trimming removed 5 bases from V and 8 bases from J, with 9 bases in between. As DNA, the CDR3 is TGTGCCAGTAGTTTTGGGGGCGGCTACACCTTC. It codes for CASSFGGGYTF.

The gene calls are TRBV20-1 and TRBJ2-5; D unclear. The CDR3 runs to 11 residues. The germline V and J ends were trimmed by 4 bases and 5 bases, with 8 bases remaining between them. Looked up from germline, CDR1 is DFQATT and CDR2 is SNEGSKA (reference sequence). Here the CDR3 reads CSATPRETQYF. The CDR3 nucleotides read TGCAGTGCTACGCCTAGGGAGACCCAGTACTTC.

The rearrangement uses TRBV7-8 and TRBJ2-7, with 10 bases identical to TRBD1. With V trimmed by 4 bases and J by 3 bases, 6 bases remained unmatched. Looked up from germline, CDR1 is SGHVS and CDR2 is FQNEAQ. The CDR3 totals 15 residues. CDR3 DNA: TGTGCCAGCAGCTACCGGGACAGGGGTTTCTACGAGCAGTACTTC. It codes for CASSYRDRGFYEQYF.

The chain joins TRBV2 to TRBJ1-1; D is unclear. The V gene's germline CDR1 is SNHLY and CDR2 FYNNEI. CDR3 length: 10 amino acids. Trimming cost V 5 bases and J 9 bases, with 7 bases left between them. CDR3 nucleotides: TGTGCCAGCAGTCCTGGACAAGCTTTCTTT. Translating it yields CASSPGQAFF.

The rearrangement uses TRBV7-2 and TRBJ1-2; D is unresolved. Germline V gene sequence: CDR1 SGHTA, CDR2 FQGNSA. The germline V and J ends were trimmed by 5 bases and 3 bases, with 22 bases remaining between them. This CDR3 has 17 residues. The chain's CDR3 is CASSKEAPILRYYGYTF. CDR3 nucleotides: TGTGCCAGCAGCAAAGAGGCGCCGATCCTCCGCTACTATGGCTACACCTTC.

The chain links TRBV19 to TRBJ1-1; D is possibly TRBD1 (6 bases). Germline V gene data show CDR1 as LNHDA and CDR2 as SQIVND (reference sequence). This CDR3 spans 15 amino acids. The V and J ends lost 3 bases and 0 bases respectively, with 11 bases between them. The CDR3, as DNA: TGTGCCAGTAGTATGGAAGGGGGATTGAACACTGAAGCTTTCTTT. Encoded protein: CASSMEGGLNTEAFF.